Listed below are T cell receptor beta chains from one sample, sequenced in a study of blood T cells in healthy people across ages. TCRdb independently ran MiXCR on the 5' RACE reads; one entry per CDR3 protein. The sample consists of under 1,100,000 distinct CDR3 sequences, 20% to 25% of them appearing once. This sample was shared with a second study, whose subject was T cells of mothers and their children.

The sample was blood. The receptors originated from a girl aged 2 to 9 in good health. CDR3s include the opening cysteine and the closing phenylalanine or tryptophan. The D gene is left open where the match is weak. Expanded clones are given a class, and other clones once, few, many or no size at all.

D | J | size | length | V | CDR3 | DNA
TRBD1 | TRBJ2-6 | NA | 17 | TRBV24-1 | CATSDFTGDSGANVLTF | TGTGCCACCAGTGATTTTACAGGGGATTCTGGGGCCAACGTCCTGACTTTC
TRBD2 | TRBJ2-7 | many | 15 | TRBV2 | CASSAGTSGTYEQYF | TGTGCCAGCAGTGCCGGGACTAGCGGGACCTACGAGCAGTACTTC
NA | TRBJ2-5 | NA | 11 | TRBV20-1 | CSALYQETQYF | TGCAGTGCTTTGTACCAAGAGACCCAGTACTTC
TRBD1 | TRBJ2-5 | NA | 14 | TRBV29-1 | CSATDRGPQETQYF | TGCAGCGCTACAGACAGGGGGCCTCAAGAGACCCAGTACTTC
NA | TRBJ1-2 | NA | 12 | TRBV10-3 | CAIRGWTSGYTF | TGTGCCATCCGGGGATGGACAAGTGGCTACACCTTC
TRBD1 | TRBJ1-1 | few | 16 | TRBV5-1 | CATSGQGPEENTEAFF | TGCGCCACCTCCGGACAGGGGCCAGAAGAAAACACTGAAGCTTTCTTT
NA | TRBJ2-5 | few | 14 | TRBV3-1 | CASSQASTAETQYF | TGTGCCAGCAGCCAAGCAAGTACGGCGGAGACCCAGTACTTC
NA | TRBJ1-3 | NA | 15 | TRBV6-6 | CASSYSEGHGNTIYF | TGTGCCAGCAGTTATTCCGAGGGGCACGGAAACACCATATATTTT
NA | TRBJ2-1 | few | 14 | TRBV27 | CASSLDYRGREQFF | TGTGCCAGCAGTTTAGACTATAGAGGTCGAGAGCAGTTCTTC
NA | TRBJ2-1 | NA | 13 | TRBV20-1 | CSALTGWGDEQFF | TGCAGTGCCCTCACAGGGTGGGGGGATGAGCAGTTCTTC
NA | TRBJ2-1 | few | 14 | TRBV9 | CASSVEDHYNEQFF | TGTGCCAGCAGCGTAGAGGACCACTACAATGAGCAGTTCTTC
TRBD1 | TRBJ1-5 | NA | 14 | TRBV7-2 | CASSRTGHRQPQHF | TGTGCCAGCAGCCGGACAGGGCATCGGCAGCCCCAGCATTTT
NA | TRBJ2-3 | few | 15 | TRBV5-5 | CAIPPERSSTDTQYF | TGTGCCATTCCACCCGAGCGGTCTAGCACAGATACGCAGTATTTT
NA | TRBJ1-1 | once | 12 | TRBV7-2 | CASSLGVGLAFF | TGTGCCAGCAGCTTAGGAGTCGGTTTGGCTTTCTTT
NA | TRBJ2-5 | few | 13 | TRBV13 | CASNPSAEETQYF | TGTGCCAGCAACCCATCGGCAGAAGAGACCCAGTACTTC
NA | TRBJ2-1 | NA | 13 | TRBV24-1 | CATSDWGYNEQFF | TGTGCCACCAGTGACTGGGGGTACAATGAGCAGTTCTTC
TRBD2 | TRBJ2-2 | few | 14 | TRBV5-1 | CASSFGLEGGELFF | TGCGCCAGCAGCTTCGGACTAGAAGGCGGGGAGCTGTTTTTT